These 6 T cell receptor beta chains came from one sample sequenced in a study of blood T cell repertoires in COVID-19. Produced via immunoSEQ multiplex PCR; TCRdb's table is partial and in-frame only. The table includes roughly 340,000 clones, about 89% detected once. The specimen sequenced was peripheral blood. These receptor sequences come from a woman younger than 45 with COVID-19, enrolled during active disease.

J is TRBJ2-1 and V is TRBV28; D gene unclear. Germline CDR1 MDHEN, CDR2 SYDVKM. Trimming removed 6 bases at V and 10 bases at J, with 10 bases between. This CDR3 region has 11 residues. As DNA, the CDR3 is TGTGCCAGCAGGTTTAGTTTCGAGCAGTTCTTC. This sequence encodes CASRFSFEQFF.

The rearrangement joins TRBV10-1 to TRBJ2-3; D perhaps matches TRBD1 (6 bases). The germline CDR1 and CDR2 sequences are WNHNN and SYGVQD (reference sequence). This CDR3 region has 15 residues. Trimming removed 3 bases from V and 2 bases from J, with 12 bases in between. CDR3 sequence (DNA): TGCGCCAGCAGTGATGCGGACAGCCTCACAGATACGCAGTATTTT. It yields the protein CASSDADSLTDTQYF.

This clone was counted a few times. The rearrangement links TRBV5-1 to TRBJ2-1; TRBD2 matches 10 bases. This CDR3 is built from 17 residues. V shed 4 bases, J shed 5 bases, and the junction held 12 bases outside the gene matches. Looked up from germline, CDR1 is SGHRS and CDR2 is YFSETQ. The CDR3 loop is CASSLGTGTSVNNEQFF. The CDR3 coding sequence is TGCGCCAGCAGCCTAGGCACCGGGACTAGCGTTAACAATGAGCAGTTCTTC.

The CDR3 DNA reads as TGTGCCATCAGTGCCGAATTTTCGGGGGGGACAAGAAATCAGCCCCAGCATTTT. It translates to CAISAEFSGGTRNQPQHF. The rearrangement uses TRBV10-3 and TRBJ1-5; a weak D match, TRBD1 (6 bases). CDR1 and CDR2 from the germline V gene are ENHRY and SYGVKD. Between the trimmed V and J ends, which lost 4 bases and 4 bases, there was a span of 23 bases. The CDR3 runs 18 residues.

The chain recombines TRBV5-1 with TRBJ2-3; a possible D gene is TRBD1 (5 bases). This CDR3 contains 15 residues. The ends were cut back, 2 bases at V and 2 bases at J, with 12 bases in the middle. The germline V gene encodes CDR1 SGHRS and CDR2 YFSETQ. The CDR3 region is CASSLPREPTDTQYF. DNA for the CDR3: TGCGCCAGCAGCTTACCCAGGGAACCCACAGATACGCAGTATTTT.

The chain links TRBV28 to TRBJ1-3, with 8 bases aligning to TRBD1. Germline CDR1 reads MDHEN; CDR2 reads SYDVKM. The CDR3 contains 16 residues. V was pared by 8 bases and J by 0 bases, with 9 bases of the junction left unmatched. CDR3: CASHPAGGYSGNTIYF. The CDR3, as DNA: TGTGCCAGCCACCCGGCAGGGGGCTACTCTGGAAACACCATATATTTT.